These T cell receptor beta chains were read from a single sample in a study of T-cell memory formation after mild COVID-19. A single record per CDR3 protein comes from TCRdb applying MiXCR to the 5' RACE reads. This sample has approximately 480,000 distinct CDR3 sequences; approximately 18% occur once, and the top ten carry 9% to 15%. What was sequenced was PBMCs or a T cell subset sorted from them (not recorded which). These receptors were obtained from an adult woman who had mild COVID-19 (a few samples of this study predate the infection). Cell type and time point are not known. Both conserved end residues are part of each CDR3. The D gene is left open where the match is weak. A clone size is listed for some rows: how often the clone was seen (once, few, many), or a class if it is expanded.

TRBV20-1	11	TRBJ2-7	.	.	TGCAGTGCTAGTCGCCCGTACGAGCAGTACTTC	CSASRPYEQYF
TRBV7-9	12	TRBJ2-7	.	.	TGTGCCAGCAGCTTTAGTTTGGTCGAGCAGTACTTC	CASSFSLVEQYF
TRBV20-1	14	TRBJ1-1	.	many	TGCAGTGCTAGTTCCTTTGGCCCGACGGTTGAAGCTTTCTTT	CSASSFGPTVEAFF
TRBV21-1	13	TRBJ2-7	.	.	TGTGCCAGCGCACCCTCAAAGGCCTACGAGCAGTACTTC	CASAPSKAYEQYF
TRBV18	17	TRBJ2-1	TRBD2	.	TGTGCCAGCTCACCCGGCACTGGACTAGCGGGAGGGCCACGGCAGTTCTTC	CASSPGTGLAGGPRQFF
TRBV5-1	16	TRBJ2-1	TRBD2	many	TGCGCCAGCAGCTTGGAAGTCGCGGGGGGCATCAATGAGCAGTTCTTC	CASSLEVAGGINEQFF
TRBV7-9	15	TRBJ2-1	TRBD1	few	TGTGCCAGCAGCTTAGTTCAGGGGGCCCTATCTGAGCAGTTCTTC	CASSLVQGALSEQFF
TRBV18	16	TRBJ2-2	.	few	TGTGCCAGCTCACCACCGGGACGCTCGAACACCGGGGAGCTGTTTTTT	CASSPPGRSNTGELFF
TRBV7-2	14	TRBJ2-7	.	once	TGTGCCAGCAGGCCAGGGGTGAGGTCCTACGAGCAGTACTTC	CASRPGVRSYEQYF
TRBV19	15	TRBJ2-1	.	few	TGTGCCAGTAGTATACAGTACGCGGGCTACAATGAGCAGTTCTTC	CASSIQYAGYNEQFF
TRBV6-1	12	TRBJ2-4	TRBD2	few	TGTGCCGCAAGCGGGGGAAGTTACATTCAGTACTTC	CAASGGSYIQYF
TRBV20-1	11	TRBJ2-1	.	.	TGCAGTGCACGGGACGATCGGGCGGTTTTCTTC	CSARDDRAVFF
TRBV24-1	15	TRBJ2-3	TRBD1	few	TGTGCCACCAGTGATACGAGGACAGGTCCAGATACGCAGTATTTT	CATSDTRTGPDTQYF
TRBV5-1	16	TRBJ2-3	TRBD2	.	TGCGCCAGCAGCTTGGGTGTTAGCGGGAGGACAGATACGCAGTATTTT	CASSLGVSGRTDTQYF
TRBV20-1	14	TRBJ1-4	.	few	TGCAGTGCCCAATTAAGCGGTAATGGGGAAAAACTGTTTTTT	CSAQLSGNGEKLFF
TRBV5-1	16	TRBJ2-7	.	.	TGCGCCAGCAGCCTATCCGAGACAGTTCCGACCTACGAGCAGTACTTC	CASSLSETVPTYEQYF
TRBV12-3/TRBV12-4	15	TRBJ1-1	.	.	TGTGCCAGCGGACACCCGGGACTGACGAACACTGAAGCTTTCTTT	CASGHPGLTNTEAFF
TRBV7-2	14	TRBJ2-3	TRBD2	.	TGTGCCAGCAGCTGGGGGGGACCCACAGATACGCAGTATTTT	CASSWGGPTDTQYF
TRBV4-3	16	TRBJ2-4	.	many	TGCGCCAGCAGCCAAGAACGGGTACTAGCCAAAAACATTCAGTACTTC	CASSQERVLAKNIQYF
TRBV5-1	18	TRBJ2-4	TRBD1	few	TGCGCCAGCAGCCTCGGACAGTGGGGACAGGGCGCCAAAAACATTCAGTACTTC	CASSLGQWGQGAKNIQYF
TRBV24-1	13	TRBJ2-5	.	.	TGTGCCACCAGTGATGGACAAGAAGAGACCCAGTACTTC	CATSDGQEETQYF
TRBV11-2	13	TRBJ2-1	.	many	TGTGCCAGCAGCGTCCCTAGGGTCCCTGAGCAGTTCTTC	CASSVPRVPEQFF
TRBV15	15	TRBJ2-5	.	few	TGTGCCACCAGCAGAGATCGACCAGCGATGGAGACCCAGTACTTC	CATSRDRPAMETQYF
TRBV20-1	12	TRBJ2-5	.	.	TGCAGTGCTAGGGCCCTTCAAGAGACCCAGTACTTC	CSARALQETQYF